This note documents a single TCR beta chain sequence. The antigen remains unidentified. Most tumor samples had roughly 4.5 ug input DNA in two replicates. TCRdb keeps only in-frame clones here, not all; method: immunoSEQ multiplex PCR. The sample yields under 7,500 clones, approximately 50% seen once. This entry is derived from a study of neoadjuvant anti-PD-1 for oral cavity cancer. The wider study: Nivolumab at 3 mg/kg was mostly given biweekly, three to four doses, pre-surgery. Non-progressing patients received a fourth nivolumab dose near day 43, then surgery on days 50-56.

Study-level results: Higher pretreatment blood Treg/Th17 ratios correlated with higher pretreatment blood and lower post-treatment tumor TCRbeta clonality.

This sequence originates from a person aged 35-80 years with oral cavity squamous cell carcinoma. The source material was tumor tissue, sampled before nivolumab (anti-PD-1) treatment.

DNA for the CDR3: TGTGCCAGCAGTTTGGTGCGGGACGGCTATGGCTACACCTTC. Protein product: CASSLVRDGYGYTF. This rearrangement joins TRBV28 to TRBJ1-2; D is perhaps TRBD1 (5 bases). V was shortened by 3 bases and J by 4 bases, with 12 bases between the two germline ends. The CDR3 is 14 amino acids. CDR1 and CDR2 from the germline V gene are MDHEN and SYDVKM.